These 12 T cell receptor beta chains share one sample of origin, sequenced in a study of blood T cell repertoires in COVID-19. The repertoire was sequenced with immunoSEQ multiplex PCR; TCRdb's copy has only in-frame clones and lacks some. The sample has roughly 220,000 clones, around three quarters seen once. Specimen: peripheral blood. The receptors were gathered from a woman in her 70s with acute or convalescent COVID-19.

This rearrangement joins TRBV28 to TRBJ2-1; 10 bases are a match to TRBD2. Germline V gives CDR1 MDHEN, CDR2 SYDVKM. The CDR3 spans 15 residues. Losses at the gene ends were 5 bases for V and 5 bases for J; bases not matched to a gene: 6. The CDR3 protein is CASSTGTSVDNEQFF. As DNA, the CDR3 is TGTGCCAGCAGTACCGGGACTAGCGTAGACAATGAGCAGTTCTTC.

The chain carries TRBV6-5 and TRBJ1-1; 7 bases map to TRBD1. The CDR3 extends over 13 amino acids. The germline V gene has CDR1 MNHEY and CDR2 SVGAGI. The J segment lost 1 base and the V segment lost 7 bases, leaving 3 bases of the junction unmatched. CDR3: CASTEGANTEAFF. In DNA, the CDR3 is TGTGCCAGCACCGAGGGGGCGAACACTGAAGCTTTCTTT.

This rearrangement joins TRBV7-2 to TRBJ2-1, with 10 bases identical to TRBD2. The V segment lost 0 bases and the J segment 7 bases; nucleotides outside the gene matches: 6. The CDR3 covers 16 residues. CDR1 and CDR2 from the germline V gene are SGHTA and FQGNSA. CDR3 DNA sequence: TGTGCCAGCAGCTTAGCGGGGCTAGCGGGAGTTAATGAGCAGTTCTTC. It specifies CASSLAGLAGVNEQFF. Complete variable domain (other parts from reference TRBV7-2 and TRBJ2-1): GAGVSQSPSNKVTEKGKDVELRCDPISGHTALYWYRQSLGQGLEFLIYFQGNSAPDKSGLPSDRFSAERTGGSVSTLTIQRTQQEDSAVYLCASSLAGLAGVNEQFFGPGTRLTVL.

The chain recombines TRBV18 with TRBJ1-1, with no clear D. Germline V lookup: CDR1 KGHSH, CDR2 LQKENI. Trimming pared 3 bases from V and 4 bases from J, leaving 15 bases between. This CDR3 comprises 15 residues. In DNA form, the CDR3 reads TGTGCCAGCTCACCCGACACCATCCAAGGCACTGAAGCTTTCTTT. Translation: CASSPDTIQGTEAFF.

This chain links TRBV4-1 with TRBJ2-3, with TRBD2 matching 9 bases. Germline CDR1 reads MGHRA; CDR2 reads YSYEKL. This CDR3 has 16 amino acids. J gave up 4 bases and V 4 bases, and 9 bases lay outside the gene matches. Here the CDR3 DNA reads TGCGCCAGCAGCCTCCAGCGGGAGGCATATGCAGATACGCAGTATTTT. It translates to CASSLQREAYADTQYF.

In DNA, the CDR3 is TGTGCCAGCAGCCAAGTTGGACAGGGCCTTTACTCTGGGGCCAACGTCCTGACTTTC. This codes for CASSQVGQGLYSGANVLTF. The gene calls are TRBV3-1 (or the pseudogene TRBV3-2) and TRBJ2-6; 8 bases agree with TRBD1. The CDR3 runs 19 residues. V trimming: 1 base; J trimming: 0 bases; junction bases outside the gene matches: 8. CDR1 is LGHDT and CDR2 is YNNKEL in the germline V gene (reference sequence).

This chain links TRBV19 with TRBJ1-2, with 8 bases fitting TRBD1. J gave up 2 bases and V 10 bases, and 6 bases lay outside the gene matches. There are 13 residues in the CDR3. Per germline, CDR1 LNHDA and CDR2 SQIVND (reference sequence). CDR3 coding DNA: TGTGCCACCAGGGACAGGAGGAACTATGGCTACACCTTC. Protein product: CATRDRRNYGYTF. Drawing the rest from reference TRBV19 and TRBJ1-2, the complete variable domain is DGGITQSPKYLFRKEGQNVTLSCEQNLNHDAMYWYRQDPGQGLRLIYYSQIVNDFQKGDIAEGYSVSREKKESFPLTVTSAQKNPTAFYLCATRDRRNYGYTFGSGTRLTVV.

This clone was seen once. The chain combines TRBV28 with TRBJ1-2; D not certain. Germline V CDR1 and CDR2: MDHEN, SYDVKM. Trimming removed 3 bases at V and 8 bases at J, with 10 bases between. The CDR3 covers 12 residues. The CDR3 loop reads CASSFFRYGYTF. The CDR3 DNA sequence: TGTGCCAGCAGTTTCTTCAGGTACGGCTACACCTTC.

This sequence joins TRBV13 and TRBJ1-1, with D maybe TRBD1 (6 bases). Per the germline V gene, CDR1 is PRHDT and CDR2 is FYEKMQ (reference sequence). With 6 bases removed from V and 0 bases from J, the gap between germline ends came to 11 bases. The CDR3 runs 14 residues. The CDR3 region has the DNA TGTGCCAGCAGACCCGGACAGATGAACACTGAAGCTTTCTTT. This encodes CASRPGQMNTEAFF.

In the case of this clone: The sample contains more than one DNA sequence encoding this CDR3. The V gene is TRBV7-9, the J gene TRBJ2-5; 8 bases line up with TRBD2. Germline assignment: CDR1 SEHNR and CDR2 FQNEAQ (reference sequence). Trimming took 5 bases from V and 2 from J; bases not matched to a gene: 1. This CDR3 is built from 13 residues. CDR3 DNA: TGTGCCAGCAGCGCTAGCGGGCAAGAGACCCAGTACTTC. Amino acids: CASSASGQETQYF.

The gene calls are TRBV3-1 (or the pseudogene TRBV3-2) and TRBJ1-3; the match to TRBD1 covers 7 bases. The J segment lost 0 bases and the V segment lost 4 bases, leaving 9 bases of the junction unmatched. Germline assignment: CDR1 LGHDT and CDR2 YNNKEL (reference sequence). The CDR3 is made up of 17 amino acids. CDR3 residues: CASSLNGQVVSGNTIYF. The CDR3 DNA is TGTGCCAGCAGCCTTAACGGACAGGTCGTCTCTGGAAACACCATATATTTT.

The chain employs TRBV7-9 and TRBJ2-5; tentative D call: TRBD2 (6 bases). Germline-derived CDR1 and CDR2 are SEHNR and FQNEAQ (reference sequence). This CDR3 spans 13 amino acids. Trimming removed 0 bases from V and 7 bases from J, with 9 bases in between. The chain's CDR3 is CASSLAGGGTQYF. In DNA, the CDR3 is TGTGCCAGCAGCTTAGCCGGGGGAGGGACCCAGTACTTC. The variable domain in full, completed from reference TRBV7-9 and TRBJ2-5, reads DTGVSQNPRHKITKRGQNVTFRCDPISEHNRLYWYRQTLGQGPEFLTYFQNEAQLEKSRLLSDRFSAERPKGSFSTLEIQRTEQGDSAMYLCASSLAGGGTQYFGPGTRLLVL.